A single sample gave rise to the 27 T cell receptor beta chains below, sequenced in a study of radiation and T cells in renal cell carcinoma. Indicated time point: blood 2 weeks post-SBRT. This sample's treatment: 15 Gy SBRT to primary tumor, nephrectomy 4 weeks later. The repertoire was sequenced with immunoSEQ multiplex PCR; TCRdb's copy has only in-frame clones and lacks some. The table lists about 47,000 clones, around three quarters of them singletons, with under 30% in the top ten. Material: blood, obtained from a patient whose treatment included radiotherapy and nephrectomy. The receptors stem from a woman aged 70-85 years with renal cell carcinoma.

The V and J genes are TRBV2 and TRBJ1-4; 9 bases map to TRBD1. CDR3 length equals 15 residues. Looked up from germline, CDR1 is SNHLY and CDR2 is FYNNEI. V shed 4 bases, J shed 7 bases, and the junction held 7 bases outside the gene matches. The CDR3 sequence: CASSGTGEWSEKLFF. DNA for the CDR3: TGTGCCAGCAGTGGGACAGGGGAATGGAGTGAAAAACTGTTTTTT.

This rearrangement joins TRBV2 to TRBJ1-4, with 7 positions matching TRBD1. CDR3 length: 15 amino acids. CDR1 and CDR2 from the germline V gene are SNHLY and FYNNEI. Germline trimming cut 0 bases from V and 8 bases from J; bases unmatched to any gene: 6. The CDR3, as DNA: TGTGCCAGCAGTGAAGCGGCCAGGGGGGGGGAAAAACTGTTTTTT. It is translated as CASSEAARGGEKLFF.

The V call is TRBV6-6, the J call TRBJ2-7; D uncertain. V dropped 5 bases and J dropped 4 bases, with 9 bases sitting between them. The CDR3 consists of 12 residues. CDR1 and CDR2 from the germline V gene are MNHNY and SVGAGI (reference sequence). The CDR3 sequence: CASSPLGYEQYF. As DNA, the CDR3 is TGTGCCAGCAGTCCCCTGGGGTACGAGCAGTACTTC.

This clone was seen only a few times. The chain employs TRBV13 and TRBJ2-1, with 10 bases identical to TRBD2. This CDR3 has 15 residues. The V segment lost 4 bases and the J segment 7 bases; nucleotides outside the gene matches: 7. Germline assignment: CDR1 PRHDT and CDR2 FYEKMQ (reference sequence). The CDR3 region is CASSSSGTSVNEQFF. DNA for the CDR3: TGTGCCAGCAGCTCCTCCGGGACTAGCGTGAATGAGCAGTTCTTC.

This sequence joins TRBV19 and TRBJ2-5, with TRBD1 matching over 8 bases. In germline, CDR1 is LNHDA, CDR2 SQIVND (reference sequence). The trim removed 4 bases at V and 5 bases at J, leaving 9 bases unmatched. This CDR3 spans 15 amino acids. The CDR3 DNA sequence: TGTGCCAGTAGTACACCCCCAGGGGGCGAGGAGACCCAGTACTTC. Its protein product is CASSTPPGGEETQYF.

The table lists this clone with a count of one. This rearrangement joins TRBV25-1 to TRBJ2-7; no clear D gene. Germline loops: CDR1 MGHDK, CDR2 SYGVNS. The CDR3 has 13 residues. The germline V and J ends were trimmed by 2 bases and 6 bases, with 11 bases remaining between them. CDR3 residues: CASSEIDGSEQYF. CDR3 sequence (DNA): TGTGCCAGCAGTGAAATCGACGGTTCCGAGCAGTACTTC.

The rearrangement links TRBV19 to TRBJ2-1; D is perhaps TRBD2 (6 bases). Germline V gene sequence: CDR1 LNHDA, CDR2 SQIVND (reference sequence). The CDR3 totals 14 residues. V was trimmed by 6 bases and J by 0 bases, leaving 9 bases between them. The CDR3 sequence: CASSRGSSYNEQFF. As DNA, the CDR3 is TGTGCCAGTAGCCGGGGGAGCTCCTACAATGAGCAGTTCTTC.

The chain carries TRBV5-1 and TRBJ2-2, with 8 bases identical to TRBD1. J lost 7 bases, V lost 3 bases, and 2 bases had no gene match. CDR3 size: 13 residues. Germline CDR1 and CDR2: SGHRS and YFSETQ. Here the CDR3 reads CASSSGQGGELFF. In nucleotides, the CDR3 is TGCGCCAGCAGCTCAGGACAGGGCGGGGAGCTGTTTTTT.

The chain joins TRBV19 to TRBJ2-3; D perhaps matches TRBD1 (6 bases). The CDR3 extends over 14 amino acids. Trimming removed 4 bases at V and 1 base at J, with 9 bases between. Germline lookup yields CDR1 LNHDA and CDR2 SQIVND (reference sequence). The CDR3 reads CASSSKGGTDTQYF. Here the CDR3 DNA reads TGTGCCAGTAGTAGTAAGGGGGGCACAGATACGCAGTATTTT.

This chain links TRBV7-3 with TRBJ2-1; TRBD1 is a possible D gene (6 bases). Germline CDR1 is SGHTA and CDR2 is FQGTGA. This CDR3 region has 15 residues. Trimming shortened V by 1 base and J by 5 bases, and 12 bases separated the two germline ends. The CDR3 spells CASSLSGGNNNEQFF. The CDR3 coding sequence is TGTGCCAGCAGCTTAAGTGGGGGCAACAACAATGAGCAGTTCTTC.

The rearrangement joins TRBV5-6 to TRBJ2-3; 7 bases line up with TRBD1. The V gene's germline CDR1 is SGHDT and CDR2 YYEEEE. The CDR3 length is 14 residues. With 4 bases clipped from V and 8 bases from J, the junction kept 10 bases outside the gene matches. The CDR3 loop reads CASSPRDSGVTQYF. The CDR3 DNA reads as TGTGCCAGCAGCCCCCGGGACAGTGGCGTTACGCAGTATTTT. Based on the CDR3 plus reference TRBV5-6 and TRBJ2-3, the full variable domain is DAGVTQSPTHLIKTRGQQVTLRCSPKSGHDTVSWYQQALGQGPQFIFQYYEEEERQRGNFPDRFSGHQFPNYSSELNVNALLLGDSALYLCASSPRDSGVTQYFGPGTRLTVL.

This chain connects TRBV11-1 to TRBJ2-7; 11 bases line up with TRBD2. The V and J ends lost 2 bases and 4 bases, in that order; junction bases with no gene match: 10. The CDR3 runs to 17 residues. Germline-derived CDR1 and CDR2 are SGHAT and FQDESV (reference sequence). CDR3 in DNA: TGTGCCAGCAGCTTAACAACCTCTAGCGGGGGGCGGTACGAGCAGTACTTC. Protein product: CASSLTTSSGGRYEQYF. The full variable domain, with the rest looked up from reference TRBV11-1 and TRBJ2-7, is EAEVAQSPRYKITEKSQAVAFWCDPISGHATLYWYRQILGQGPELLVQFQDESVVDDSQLPKDRFSAERLKGVDSTLKIQPAELGDSAMYLCASSLTTSSGGRYEQYFGPGTRLTVT.

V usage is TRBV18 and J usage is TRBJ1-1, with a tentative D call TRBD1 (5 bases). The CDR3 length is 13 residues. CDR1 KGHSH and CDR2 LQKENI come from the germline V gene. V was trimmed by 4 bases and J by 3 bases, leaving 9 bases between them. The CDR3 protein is CASSLSQDTEAFF. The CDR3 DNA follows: TGTGCCAGCTCACTGTCACAGGACACTGAAGCTTTCTTT. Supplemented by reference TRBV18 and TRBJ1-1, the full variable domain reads NAGVMQNPRHLVRRRGQEARLRCSPMKGHSHVYWYRQLPEEGLKFMVYLQKENIIDESGMPKERFSAEFPKEGPSILRIQQVVRGDSAAYFCASSLSQDTEAFFGQGTRLTVV.

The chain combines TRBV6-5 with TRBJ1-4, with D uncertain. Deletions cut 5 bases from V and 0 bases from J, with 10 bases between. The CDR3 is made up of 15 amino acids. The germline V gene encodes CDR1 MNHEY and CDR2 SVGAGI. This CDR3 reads CASSTRRPTNEKLFF. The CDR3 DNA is TGTGCCAGCAGTACAAGACGGCCAACTAATGAAAAACTGTTTTTT.

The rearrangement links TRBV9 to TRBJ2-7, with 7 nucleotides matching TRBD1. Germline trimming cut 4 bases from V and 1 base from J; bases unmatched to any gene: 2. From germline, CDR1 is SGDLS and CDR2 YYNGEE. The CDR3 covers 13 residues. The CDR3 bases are TGTGCCAGCAGCCCGGGACAGTCCTACGAGCAGTACTTC. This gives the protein CASSPGQSYEQYF. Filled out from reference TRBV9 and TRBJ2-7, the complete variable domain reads DSGVTQTPKHLITATGQRVTLRCSPRSGDLSVYWYQQSLDQGLQFLIQYYNGEERAKGNILERFSAQQFPDLHSELNLSSLELGDSALYFCASSPGQSYEQYFGPGTRLTVT.

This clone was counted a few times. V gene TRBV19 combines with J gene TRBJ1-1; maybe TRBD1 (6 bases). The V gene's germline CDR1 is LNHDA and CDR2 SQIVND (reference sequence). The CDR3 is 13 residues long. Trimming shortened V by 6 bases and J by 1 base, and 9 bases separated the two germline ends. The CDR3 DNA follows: TGTGCCAGTAGCACAGGGTGGAACACTGAAGCTTTCTTT. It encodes CASSTGWNTEAFF.

The CDR3 here is CASSLVTSGKGHEQFF. In DNA form, the CDR3 reads TGCGCCAGCAGCTTGGTTACTAGCGGGAAAGGGCATGAGCAGTTCTTC. This chain uses TRBV5-1 with TRBJ2-1, with 10 bases fitting TRBD2. Germline CDR1 and CDR2: SGHRS and YFSETQ. The trim removed 0 bases at V and 8 bases at J, leaving 8 bases unmatched. This CDR3 comprises 16 residues.

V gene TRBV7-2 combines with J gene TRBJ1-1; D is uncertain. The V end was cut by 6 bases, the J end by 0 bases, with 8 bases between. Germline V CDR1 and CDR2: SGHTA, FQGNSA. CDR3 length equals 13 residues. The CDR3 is CASSGVVNTEAFF. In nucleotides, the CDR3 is TGTGCCAGCAGTGGGGTAGTGAACACTGAAGCTTTCTTT.

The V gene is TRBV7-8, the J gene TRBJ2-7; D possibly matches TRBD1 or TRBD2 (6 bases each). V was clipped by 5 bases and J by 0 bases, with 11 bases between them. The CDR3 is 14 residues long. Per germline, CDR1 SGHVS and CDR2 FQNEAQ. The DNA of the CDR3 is TGTGCCAGCAGCCCTAGGGGGGACTCCTACGAGCAGTACTTC. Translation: CASSPRGDSYEQYF.

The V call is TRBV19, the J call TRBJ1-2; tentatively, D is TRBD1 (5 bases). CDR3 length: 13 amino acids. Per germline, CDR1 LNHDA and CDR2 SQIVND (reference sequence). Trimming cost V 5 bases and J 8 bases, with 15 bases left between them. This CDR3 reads CASSRGQGLGYTF. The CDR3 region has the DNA TGTGCCAGTAGTCGCGGCCAGGGATTAGGCTACACCTTC.

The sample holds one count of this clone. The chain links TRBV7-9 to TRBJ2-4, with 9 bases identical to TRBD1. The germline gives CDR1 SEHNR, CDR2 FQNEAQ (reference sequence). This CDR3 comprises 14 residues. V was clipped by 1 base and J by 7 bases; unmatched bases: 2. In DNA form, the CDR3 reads TGTGCCAGCAGCTTAGACAGGGGGCCTAACATTCAGTACTTC. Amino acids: CASSLDRGPNIQYF.

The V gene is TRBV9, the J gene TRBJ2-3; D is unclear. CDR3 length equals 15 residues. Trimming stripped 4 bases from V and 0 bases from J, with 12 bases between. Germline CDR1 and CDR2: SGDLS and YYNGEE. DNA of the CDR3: TGTGCCAGCAGCTTGAAGGACCTCAGCACAGATACGCAGTATTTT. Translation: CASSLKDLSTDTQYF.

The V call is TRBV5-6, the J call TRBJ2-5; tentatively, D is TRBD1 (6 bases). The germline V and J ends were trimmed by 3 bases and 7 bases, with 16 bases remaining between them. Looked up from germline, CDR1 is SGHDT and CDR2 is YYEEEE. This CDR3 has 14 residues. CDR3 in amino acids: CASSSPREGVTQYF. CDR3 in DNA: TGTGCCAGCAGCTCTCCCCGTGAGGGGGTGACCCAGTACTTC.

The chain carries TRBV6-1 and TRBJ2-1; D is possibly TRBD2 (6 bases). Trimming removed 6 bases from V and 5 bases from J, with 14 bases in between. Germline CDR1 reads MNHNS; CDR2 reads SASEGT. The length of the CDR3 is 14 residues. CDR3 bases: TGTGCCAGCAGCGTCGGAGGGTCCAACAATGAGCAGTTCTTC. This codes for CASSVGGSNNEQFF.

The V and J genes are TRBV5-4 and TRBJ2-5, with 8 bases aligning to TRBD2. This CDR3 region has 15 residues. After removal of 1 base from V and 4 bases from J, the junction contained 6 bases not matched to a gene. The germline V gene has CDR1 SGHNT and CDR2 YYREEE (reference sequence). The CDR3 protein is CASSLKAGGGETQYF. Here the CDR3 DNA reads TGTGCCAGCAGCTTGAAGGCGGGAGGAGGAGAGACCCAGTACTTC.

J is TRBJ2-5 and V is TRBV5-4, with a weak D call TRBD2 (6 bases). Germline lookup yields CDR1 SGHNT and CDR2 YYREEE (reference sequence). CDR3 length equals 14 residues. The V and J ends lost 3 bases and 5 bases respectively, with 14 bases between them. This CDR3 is CASSSWGVSETQYF. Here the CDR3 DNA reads TGTGCCAGCAGCTCCTGGGGGGTAAGCGAGACCCAGTACTTC.

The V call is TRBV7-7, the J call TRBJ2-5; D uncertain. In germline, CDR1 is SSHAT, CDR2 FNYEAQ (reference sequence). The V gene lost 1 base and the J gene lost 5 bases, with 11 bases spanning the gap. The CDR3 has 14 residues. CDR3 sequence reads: CASSLGGPEETQYF. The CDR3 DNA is TGTGCCAGCAGCTTAGGTGGACCGGAGGAGACCCAGTACTTC. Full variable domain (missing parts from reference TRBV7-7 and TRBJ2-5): GAGVSQSPRYKVTKRGQDVTLRCDPISSHATLYWYQQALGQGPEFLTYFNYEAQPDKSGLPSDRFSAERPEGSISTLTIQRTEQRDSAMYRCASSLGGPEETQYFGPGTRLLVL.